This T cell receptor beta chain stems from a study of cytomegalovirus exposure and HLA in healthy donors. This PCR relied on a set of 60 Vbeta primers and 13 Jbeta primers. The assay was immunoSEQ multiplex PCR, and TCRdb's table has in-frame clones only and misses some. The table includes around 120,000 clones, 75% to 80% detected once. Overall study findings and caveats: Sequencing likely caused a cluster of highly shared sequence variants. A later analysis reportedly found that, within productive TCRs, an Asian-associated ancestry cluster had fewer N-insertions than the mean observed across the approximately 670 donors.

Of note for this clone: What it binds is not known.

Germline CDR1 is LNHDA and CDR2 is SQIVND (reference sequence). The CDR3 is made up of 14 amino acids. Trimming took 7 bases from V and 0 from J; bases not matched to a gene: 5. Sequencing was carried out using PBMCs. This sequence was found in a woman between 40 and 55 years old in good health and CMV-seronegative. V gene TRBV19 combines with J gene TRBJ2-7, with TRBD2 matching 8 bases. CDR3 coding DNA: TGTGCCAGTAAACTAGCGGTGAGCTCCTACGAGCAGTACTTC. Translation gives CASKLAVSSYEQYF.